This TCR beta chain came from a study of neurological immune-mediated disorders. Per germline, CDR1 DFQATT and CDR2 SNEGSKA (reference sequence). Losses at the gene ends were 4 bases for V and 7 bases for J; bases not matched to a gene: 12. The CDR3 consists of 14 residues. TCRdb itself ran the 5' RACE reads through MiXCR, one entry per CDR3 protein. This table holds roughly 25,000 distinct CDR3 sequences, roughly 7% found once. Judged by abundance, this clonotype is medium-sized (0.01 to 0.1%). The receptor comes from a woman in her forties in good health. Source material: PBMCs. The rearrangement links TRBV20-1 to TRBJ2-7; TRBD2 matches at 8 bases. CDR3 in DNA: TGCAGTGCTAATAGCGGGACCTTGACCTGGGAGCAGTACTTC. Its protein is CSANSGTLTWEQYF.